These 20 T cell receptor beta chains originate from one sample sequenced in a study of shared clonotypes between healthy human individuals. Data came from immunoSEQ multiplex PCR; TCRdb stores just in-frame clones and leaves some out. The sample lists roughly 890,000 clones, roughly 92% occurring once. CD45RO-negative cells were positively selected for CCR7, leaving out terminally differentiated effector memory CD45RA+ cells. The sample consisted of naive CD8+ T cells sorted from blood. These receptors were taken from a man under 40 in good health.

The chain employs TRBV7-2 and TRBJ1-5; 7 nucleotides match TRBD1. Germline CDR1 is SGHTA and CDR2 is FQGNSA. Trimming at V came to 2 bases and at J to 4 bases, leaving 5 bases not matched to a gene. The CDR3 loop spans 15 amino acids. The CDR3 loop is CASSLRQGPNQPQHF. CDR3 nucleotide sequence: TGTGCCAGCAGCTTACGACAGGGCCCTAATCAGCCCCAGCATTTT.

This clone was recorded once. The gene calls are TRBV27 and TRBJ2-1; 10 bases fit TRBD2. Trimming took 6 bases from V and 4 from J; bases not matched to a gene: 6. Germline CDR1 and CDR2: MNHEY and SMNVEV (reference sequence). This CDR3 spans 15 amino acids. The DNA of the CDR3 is TGTGCCAGCAGAACAGGACTAGCGGAGTACAATGAGCAGTTCTTC. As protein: CASRTGLAEYNEQFF.

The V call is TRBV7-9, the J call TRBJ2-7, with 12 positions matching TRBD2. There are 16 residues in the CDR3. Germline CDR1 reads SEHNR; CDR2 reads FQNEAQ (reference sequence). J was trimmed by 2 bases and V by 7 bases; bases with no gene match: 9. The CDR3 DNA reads TGTGCCAGCACCTCGCTTCTAGCGGGAGGGCCCTACGAGCAGTACTTC. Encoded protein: CASTSLLAGGPYEQYF.

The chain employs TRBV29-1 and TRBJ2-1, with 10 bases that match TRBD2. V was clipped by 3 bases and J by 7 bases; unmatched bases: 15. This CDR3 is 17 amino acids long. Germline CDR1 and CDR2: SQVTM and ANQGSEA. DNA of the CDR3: TGCAGCGTTGATTTTCTAGCGGGAGAGGTCTTTTCGAATGAGCAGTTCTTC. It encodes CSVDFLAGEVFSNEQFF.

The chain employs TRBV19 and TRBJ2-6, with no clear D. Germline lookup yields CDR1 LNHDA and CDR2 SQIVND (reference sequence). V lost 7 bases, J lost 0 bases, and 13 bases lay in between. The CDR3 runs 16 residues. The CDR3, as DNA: TGTGCCAGTACCCGCTCCGTTAGCTCTGGGGCCAACGTCCTGACTTTC. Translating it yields CASTRSVSSGANVLTF.

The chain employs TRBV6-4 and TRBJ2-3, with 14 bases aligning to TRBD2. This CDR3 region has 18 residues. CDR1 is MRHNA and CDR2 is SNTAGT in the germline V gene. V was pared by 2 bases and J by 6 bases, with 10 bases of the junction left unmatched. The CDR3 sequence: CASSDTPGTSGSGDTQYF. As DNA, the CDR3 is TGTGCCAGCAGTGACACCCCCGGGACTAGCGGGAGCGGCGATACGCAGTATTTT.

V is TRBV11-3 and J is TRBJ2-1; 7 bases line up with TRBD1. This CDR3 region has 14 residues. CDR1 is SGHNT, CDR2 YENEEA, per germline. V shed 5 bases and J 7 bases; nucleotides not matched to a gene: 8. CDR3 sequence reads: CASSPQDRDNEQFF. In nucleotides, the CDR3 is TGTGCCAGCAGCCCTCAAGACAGGGATAATGAGCAGTTCTTC.

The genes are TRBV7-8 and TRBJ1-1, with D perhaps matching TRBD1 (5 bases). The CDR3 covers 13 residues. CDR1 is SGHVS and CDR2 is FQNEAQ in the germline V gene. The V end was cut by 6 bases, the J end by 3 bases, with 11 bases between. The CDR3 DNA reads TGTGCCAGCAGTTCCAGGGACGACACTGAAGCTTTCTTT. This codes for CASSSRDDTEAFF. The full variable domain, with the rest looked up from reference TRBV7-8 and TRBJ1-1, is GAGVSQSPRYKVAKRGQDVALRCDPISGHVSLFWYQQALGQGPEFLTYFQNEAQLDKSGLPSDRFFAERPEGSVSTLKIQRTQQEDSAVYLCASSSRDDTEAFFGQGTRLTVV.

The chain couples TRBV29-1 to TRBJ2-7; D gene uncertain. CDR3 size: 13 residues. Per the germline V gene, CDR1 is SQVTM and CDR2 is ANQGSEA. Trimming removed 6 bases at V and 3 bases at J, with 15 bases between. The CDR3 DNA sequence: TGCAGCGTGATCCATCGACCAGACTACGAGCAGTACTTC. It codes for CSVIHRPDYEQYF.

CDR3: CASSNHGGRASYEQYF. CDR3 sequence (DNA): TGTGCCAGCAGTAACCATGGCGGGAGGGCCTCCTACGAGCAGTACTTC. The rearrangement uses TRBV14 and TRBJ2-7; 9 bases align to TRBD2. Germline CDR1 SGHDN, CDR2 FVKESK. CDR3 size: 16 residues. Trimming removed 6 bases from V and 0 bases from J; junction bases left unmatched: 9.

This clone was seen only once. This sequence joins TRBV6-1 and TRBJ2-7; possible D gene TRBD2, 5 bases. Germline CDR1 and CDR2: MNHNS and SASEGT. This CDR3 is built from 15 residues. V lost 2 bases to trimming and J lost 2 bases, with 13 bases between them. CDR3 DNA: TGTGCCAGCAGTGAATTCGGGCTAGCCACCTACGAGCAGTACTTC. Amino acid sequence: CASSEFGLATYEQYF.

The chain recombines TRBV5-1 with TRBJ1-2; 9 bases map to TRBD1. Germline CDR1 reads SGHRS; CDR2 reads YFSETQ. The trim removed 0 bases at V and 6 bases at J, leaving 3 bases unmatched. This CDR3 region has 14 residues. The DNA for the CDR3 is TGCGCCAGCAGCTTGGCACGGACAGGGGATGGCTACACCTTC. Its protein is CASSLARTGDGYTF.

Written as DNA, the CDR3 is TGTGCCAGCAGTTCCCTAATCAATGAGCAGTTCTTC. Its translation: CASSSLINEQFF. This chain joins TRBV28 and TRBJ2-1; no reliable D call. The CDR3 extends over 12 amino acids. Germline V CDR1 and CDR2: MDHEN, SYDVKM. V lost 4 bases to trimming and J lost 6 bases, with 7 bases between them.

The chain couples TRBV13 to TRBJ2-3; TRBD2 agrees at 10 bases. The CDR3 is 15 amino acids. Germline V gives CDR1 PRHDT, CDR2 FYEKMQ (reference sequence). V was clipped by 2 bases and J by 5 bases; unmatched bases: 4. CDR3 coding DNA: TGTGCCAGCAGCTTAACTGGGACTAGCGAAGATACGCAGTATTTT. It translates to CASSLTGTSEDTQYF.

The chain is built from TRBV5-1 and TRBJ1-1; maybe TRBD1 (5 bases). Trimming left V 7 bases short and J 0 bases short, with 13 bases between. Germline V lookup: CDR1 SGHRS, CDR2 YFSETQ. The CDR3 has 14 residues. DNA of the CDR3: TGCGCCAGCTCTAAACAGGTCCTGAACACTGAAGCTTTCTTT. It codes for CASSKQVLNTEAFF.

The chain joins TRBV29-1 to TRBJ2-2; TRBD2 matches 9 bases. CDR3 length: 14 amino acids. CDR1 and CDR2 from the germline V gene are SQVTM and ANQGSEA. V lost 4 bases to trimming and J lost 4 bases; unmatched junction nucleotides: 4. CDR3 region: CSVVMREGTGELFF. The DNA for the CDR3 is TGCAGCGTTGTCATGCGGGAGGGCACCGGGGAGCTGTTTTTT.

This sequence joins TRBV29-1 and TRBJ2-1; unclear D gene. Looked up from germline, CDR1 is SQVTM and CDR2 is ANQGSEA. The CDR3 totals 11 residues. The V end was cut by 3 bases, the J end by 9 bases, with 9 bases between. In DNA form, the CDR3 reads TGCAGCGTTGAGTCGGGTATTGAGCAGTTCTTC. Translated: CSVESGIEQFF.

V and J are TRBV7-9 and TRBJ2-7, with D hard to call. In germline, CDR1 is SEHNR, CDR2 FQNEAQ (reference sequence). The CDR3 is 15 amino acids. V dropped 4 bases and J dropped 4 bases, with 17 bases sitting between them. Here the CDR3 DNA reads TGTGCCAGCAGCTCCTTAGAGCTAGTTCGGTACGAGCAGTACTTC. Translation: CASSSLELVRYEQYF.

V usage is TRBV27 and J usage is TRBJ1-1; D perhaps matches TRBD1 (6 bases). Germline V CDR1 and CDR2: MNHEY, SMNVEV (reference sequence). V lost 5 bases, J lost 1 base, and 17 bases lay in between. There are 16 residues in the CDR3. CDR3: CASSTLQGVRNTEAFF. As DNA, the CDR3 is TGTGCCAGCAGTACATTACAGGGTGTCAGGAACACTGAAGCTTTCTTT.

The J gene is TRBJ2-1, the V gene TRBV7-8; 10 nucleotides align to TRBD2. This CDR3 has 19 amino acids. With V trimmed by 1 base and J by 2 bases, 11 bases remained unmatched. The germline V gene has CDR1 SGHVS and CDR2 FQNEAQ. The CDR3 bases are TGTGCCAGCAGCTTAGGGCTAGCGGGAGTAGTTGAACCCTACAATGAGCAGTTCTTC. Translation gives CASSLGLAGVVEPYNEQFF.